The 5 T cell receptor beta chains listed next were all sequenced from one sample in a study of T-cell reconstitution after alpha-beta-depleted transplantation in children. Molecular barcoding with unique molecular identifiers was used for the TCRbeta library. TCRdb itself ran the PCR reads through MiXCR, one entry per CDR3 protein. The repertoire has hundreds of thousands of distinct CDR3 sequences, around a sixth of them found once; the top ten carry 1.1%. The material was PBMCs from the stem cell graft donor, obtained from the stem cell graft. The receptors shown here come from a human donor who donated a stem cell graft to a child with acute myeloid leukemia.

This clonotype was found a few times. The gene calls are TRBV7-9 and TRBJ1-1; no clear D gene. The CDR3 length is 11 residues. Germline V gene sequence: CDR1 SEHNR, CDR2 FQNEAQ (reference sequence). V lost 0 bases and J 8 bases, leaving 4 bases between the germline ends. The CDR3 protein is CASSLAKEAFF. CDR3 DNA: TGTGCCAGCAGCTTAGCGAAAGAAGCTTTCTTT.

V and J are TRBV7-6 and TRBJ1-3; D unresolved. The V and J ends lost 1 base and 0 bases respectively, with 10 bases between them. In germline, CDR1 is SGHVS, CDR2 FNYEAQ. The CDR3 has 16 residues. The CDR3 here is CASSLEKTSSGNTIYF. CDR3 bases: TGTGCCAGCAGCTTAGAGAAGACCAGCTCTGGAAACACCATATATTTT.

In this sample, this clonotype turned up many times. The chain employs TRBV6-6 and TRBJ1-1; D unclear. This CDR3 has 12 residues. V was shortened by 5 bases and J by 2 bases, with 6 bases between the two germline ends. Per the germline V gene, CDR1 is MNHNY and CDR2 is SVGAGI (reference sequence). DNA of the CDR3: TGTGCCAGCAGTAGTGGAAACACTGAAGCTTTCTTT. This gives the protein CASSSGNTEAFF.

This clonotype appeared a few times. The chain carries TRBV7-9 and TRBJ1-4, with 7 bases matching TRBD1. Germline values: CDR1 SEHNR, CDR2 FQNEAQ (reference sequence). V was pared by 4 bases and J by 5 bases, with 7 bases of the junction left unmatched. This CDR3 has 15 amino acids. In nucleotides, the CDR3 is TGTGCCAGCAGCTGGGGGGGGACAGTGAATGAAAAACTGTTTTTT. Translated: CASSWGGTVNEKLFF.

This clonotype was detected only a few times. CDR3 coding DNA: TGTGCCAGCAGCGGACGGAGGCGGGAGACCCAGTACTTC. Its protein product is CASSGRRRETQYF. The chain couples TRBV13 to TRBJ2-5; the D gene is possibly TRBD2 (5 bases). Between the trimmed V and J ends, which lost 5 bases and 5 bases, there was a span of 12 bases. The CDR3 is made up of 13 amino acids. Germline V gene data show CDR1 as PRHDT and CDR2 as FYEKMQ (reference sequence).